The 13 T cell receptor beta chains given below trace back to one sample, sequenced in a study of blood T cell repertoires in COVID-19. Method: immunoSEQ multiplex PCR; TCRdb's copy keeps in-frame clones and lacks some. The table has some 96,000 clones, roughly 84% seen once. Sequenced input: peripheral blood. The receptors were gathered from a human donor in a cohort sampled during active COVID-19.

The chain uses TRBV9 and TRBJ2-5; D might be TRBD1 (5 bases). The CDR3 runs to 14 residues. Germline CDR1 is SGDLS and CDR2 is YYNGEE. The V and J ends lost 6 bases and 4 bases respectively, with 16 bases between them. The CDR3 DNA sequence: TGTGCCAGCACGGAAGGGGTGGTCGGAGAGACCCAGTACTTC. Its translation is CASTEGVVGETQYF.

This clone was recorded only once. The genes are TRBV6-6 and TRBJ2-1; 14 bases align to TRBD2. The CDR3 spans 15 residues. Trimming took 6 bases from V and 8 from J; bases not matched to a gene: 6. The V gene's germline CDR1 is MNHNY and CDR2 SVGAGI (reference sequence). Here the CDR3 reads CASSLGLAGVYEQFF. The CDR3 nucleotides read TGTGCCAGCAGCTTGGGACTAGCGGGAGTATATGAGCAGTTCTTC.

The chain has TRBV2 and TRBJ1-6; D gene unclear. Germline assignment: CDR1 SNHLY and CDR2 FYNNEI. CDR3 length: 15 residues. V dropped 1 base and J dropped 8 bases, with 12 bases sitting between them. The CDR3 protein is CASSEVADPYSPLHF. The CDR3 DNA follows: TGTGCCAGCAGTGAAGTGGCGGATCCATATTCACCCCTCCACTTT.

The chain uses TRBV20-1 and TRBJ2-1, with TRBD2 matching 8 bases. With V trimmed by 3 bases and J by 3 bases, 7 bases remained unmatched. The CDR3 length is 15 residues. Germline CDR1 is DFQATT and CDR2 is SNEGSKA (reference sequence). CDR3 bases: TGCAGTGCTAGTCCGACCGGGACTAGCTACAATGAGCAGTTCTTC. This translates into CSASPTGTSYNEQFF.

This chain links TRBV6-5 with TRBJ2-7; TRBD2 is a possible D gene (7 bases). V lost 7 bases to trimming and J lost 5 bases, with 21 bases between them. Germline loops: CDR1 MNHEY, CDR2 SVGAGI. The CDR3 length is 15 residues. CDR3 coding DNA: TGTGCCAGCACCACCCCCCCGGGGGGCAGCCACGAGCAGTACTTC. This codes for CASTTPPGGSHEQYF.

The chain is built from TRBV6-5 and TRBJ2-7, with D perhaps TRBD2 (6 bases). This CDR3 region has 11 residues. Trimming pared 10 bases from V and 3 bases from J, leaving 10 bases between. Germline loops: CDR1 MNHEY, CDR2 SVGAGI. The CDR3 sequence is CATRRDYEQYF. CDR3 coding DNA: TGTGCCACTCGGAGGGACTACGAGCAGTACTTC.

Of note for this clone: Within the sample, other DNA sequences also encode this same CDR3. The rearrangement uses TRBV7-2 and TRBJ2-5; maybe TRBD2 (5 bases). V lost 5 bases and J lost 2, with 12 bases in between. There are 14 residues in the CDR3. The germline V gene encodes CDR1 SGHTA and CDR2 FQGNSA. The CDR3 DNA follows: TGTGCCAGCAGCCCCCGGACTGGACAAGAGACCCAGTACTTC. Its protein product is CASSPRTGQETQYF.

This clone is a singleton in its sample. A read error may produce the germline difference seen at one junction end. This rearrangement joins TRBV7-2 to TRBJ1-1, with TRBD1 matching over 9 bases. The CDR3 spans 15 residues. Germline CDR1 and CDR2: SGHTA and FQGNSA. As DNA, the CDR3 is TGTGCCGGCAGCTTAATGGGACAGGGAGGTACTGAAGCTTTCTTT. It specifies CAGSLMGQGGTEAFF.

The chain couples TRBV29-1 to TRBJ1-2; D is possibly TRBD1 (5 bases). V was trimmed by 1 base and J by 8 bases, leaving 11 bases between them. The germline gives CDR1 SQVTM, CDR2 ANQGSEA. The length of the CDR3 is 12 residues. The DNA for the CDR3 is TGCAGCGTTGAAGCCGGGCGGGGCGGCTACACCTTC. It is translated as CSVEAGRGGYTF. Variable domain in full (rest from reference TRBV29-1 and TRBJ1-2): SAVISQKPSRDICQRGTSLTIQCQVDSQVTMMFWYRQQPGQSLTLIATANQGSEATYESGFVIDKFPISRPNLTFSTLTVSNMSPEDSSIYLCSVEAGRGGYTFGSGTRLTVV.

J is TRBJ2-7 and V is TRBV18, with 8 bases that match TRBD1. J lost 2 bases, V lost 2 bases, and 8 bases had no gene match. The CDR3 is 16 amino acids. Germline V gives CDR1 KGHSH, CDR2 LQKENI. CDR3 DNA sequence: TGTGCCAGCTCACCATCACCCCCAGGGGGCACCTACGAGCAGTACTTC. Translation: CASSPSPPGGTYEQYF.

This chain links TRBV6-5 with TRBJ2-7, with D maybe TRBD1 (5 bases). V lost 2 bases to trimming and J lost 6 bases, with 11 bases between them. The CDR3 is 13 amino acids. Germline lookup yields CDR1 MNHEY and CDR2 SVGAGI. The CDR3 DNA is TGTGCCAGCAGTTACGCAGGGTATCCCGAGCAGTACTTC. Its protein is CASSYAGYPEQYF.

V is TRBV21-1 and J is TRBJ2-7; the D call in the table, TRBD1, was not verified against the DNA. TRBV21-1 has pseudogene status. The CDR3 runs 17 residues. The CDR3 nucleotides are TGTGCCAGCAGCAAAGAAAGGGGGGACAGGAGCGACTACGAGCAGTACTTC. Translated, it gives CASSKERGDRSDYEQYF.

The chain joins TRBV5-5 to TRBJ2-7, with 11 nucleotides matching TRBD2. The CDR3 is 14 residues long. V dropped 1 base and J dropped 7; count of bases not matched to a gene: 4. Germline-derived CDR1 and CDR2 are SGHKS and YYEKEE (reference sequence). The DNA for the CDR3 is TGTGCCAGCAGCTTGTCTAGCGGGAGGCAGGAGCAGTACTTC. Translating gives CASSLSSGRQEQYF.